This T cell receptor (beta chain) was observed in a study of HIV-infected patients and healthy controls. Looking at the study overall: All patients had undetectable virus after a further year of therapy, most of the 16 by the second bleed. Study-level points and caveats: Healthy control repertoires had roughly threefold more distinct CDR3s than untreated HIV+ repertoires, and higher Shannon diversity.

Alpha and beta constant-region primers primed reverse transcription of about 470 ng RNA. Separate chain-specific third strand synthesis with multiplexing indices produced the alpha and beta libraries. TCRdb re-called the 5' RACE reads through MiXCR, storing one row per CDR3 protein. The data show about 6,500 distinct CDR3 sequences, about 7.4% seen once. This clonotype is medium-sized. Its antigen is undetermined. Germline V CDR1 and CDR2: MNHEY, SVGAGI. Losses at the gene ends were 4 bases for V and 4 bases for J; bases not matched to a gene: 11. The CDR3 is 17 residues long. Follow-up blood was drawn about 14 weeks, roughly three months, after antiretroviral therapy began. All unsorted peripheral T cells were captured because whole blood was used without fractionation. RNA came from more than 2 ml of peripheral blood.

Source: blood, taken during antiretroviral therapy. J is TRBJ2-2 and V is TRBV6-5, with 8 positions matching TRBD2. The sequence was collected from an adult with HIV infection. The CDR3: CASSSRTVAGSTGELFF. The CDR3 DNA is TGTGCCAGCAGTTCCCGGACGGTAGCGGGAAGCACCGGGGAGCTGTTTTTT.